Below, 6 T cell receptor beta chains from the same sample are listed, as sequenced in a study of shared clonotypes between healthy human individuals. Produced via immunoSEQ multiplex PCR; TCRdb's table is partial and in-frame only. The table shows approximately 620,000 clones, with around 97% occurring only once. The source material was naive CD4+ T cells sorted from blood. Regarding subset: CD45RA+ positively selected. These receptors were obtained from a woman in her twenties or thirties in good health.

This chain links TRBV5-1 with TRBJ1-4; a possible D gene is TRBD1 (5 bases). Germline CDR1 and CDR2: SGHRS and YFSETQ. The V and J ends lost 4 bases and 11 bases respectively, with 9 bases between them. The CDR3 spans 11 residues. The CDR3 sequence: CASSVGEKLFF. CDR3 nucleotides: TGCGCCAGCAGCGTAGGGGAGAAACTGTTTTTT. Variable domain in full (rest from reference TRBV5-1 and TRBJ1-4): KAGVTQTPRYLIKTRGQQVTLSCSPISGHRSVSWYQQTPGQGLQFLFEYFSETQRNKGNFPGRFSGRQFSNSRSEMNVSTLELGDSALYLCASSVGEKLFFGSGTQLSVL.

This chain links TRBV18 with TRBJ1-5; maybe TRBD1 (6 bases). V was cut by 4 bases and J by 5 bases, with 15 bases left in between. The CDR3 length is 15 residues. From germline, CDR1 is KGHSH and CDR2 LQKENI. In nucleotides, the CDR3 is TGTGCCAGCTCACTCGGGACACCGCAAGATCAGCCCCAGCATTTT. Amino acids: CASSLGTPQDQPQHF.

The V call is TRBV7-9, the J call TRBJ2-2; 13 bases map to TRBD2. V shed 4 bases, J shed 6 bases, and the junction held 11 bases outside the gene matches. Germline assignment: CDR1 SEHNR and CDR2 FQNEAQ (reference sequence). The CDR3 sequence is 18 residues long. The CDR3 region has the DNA TGTGCCAGCAGCTCGTTATGGACTAGCGGGAGTGAATCCGGGGAGCTGTTTTTT. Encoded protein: CASSSLWTSGSESGELFF.

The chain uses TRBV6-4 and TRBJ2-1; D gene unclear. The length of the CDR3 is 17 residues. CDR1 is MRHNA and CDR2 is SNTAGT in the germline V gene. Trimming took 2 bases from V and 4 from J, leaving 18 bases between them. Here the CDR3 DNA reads TGTGCCAGCAGTGACCCGATTCTCGCGTTGAAATACAATGAGCAGTTCTTC. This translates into CASSDPILALKYNEQFF.

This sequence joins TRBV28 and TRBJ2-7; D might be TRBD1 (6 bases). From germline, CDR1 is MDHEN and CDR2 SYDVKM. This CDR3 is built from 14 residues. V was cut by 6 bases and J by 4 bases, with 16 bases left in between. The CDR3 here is CASSPLNREYEQYF. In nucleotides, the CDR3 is TGTGCCAGCAGCCCCCTAAACAGGGAGTACGAGCAGTACTTC.

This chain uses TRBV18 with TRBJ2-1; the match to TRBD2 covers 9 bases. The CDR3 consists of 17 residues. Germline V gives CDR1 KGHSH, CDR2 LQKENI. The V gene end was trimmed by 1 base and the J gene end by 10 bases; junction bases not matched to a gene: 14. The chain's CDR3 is CASSPLAGGPKGREQFF. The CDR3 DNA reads TGTGCCAGCTCACCACTGGCGGGAGGGCCGAAGGGTAGAGAGCAGTTCTTC.